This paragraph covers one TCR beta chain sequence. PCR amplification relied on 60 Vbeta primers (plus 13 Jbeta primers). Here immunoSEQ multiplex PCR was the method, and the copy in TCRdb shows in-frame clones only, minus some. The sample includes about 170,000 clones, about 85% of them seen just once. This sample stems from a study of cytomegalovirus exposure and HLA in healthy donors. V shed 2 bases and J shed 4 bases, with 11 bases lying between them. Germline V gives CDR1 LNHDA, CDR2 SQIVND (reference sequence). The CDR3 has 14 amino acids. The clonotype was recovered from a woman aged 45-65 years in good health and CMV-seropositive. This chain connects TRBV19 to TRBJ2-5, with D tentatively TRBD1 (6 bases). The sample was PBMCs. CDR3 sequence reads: CASSIRLGGETQYF. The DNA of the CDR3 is TGTGCCAGTAGTATACGGCTAGGGGGAGAGACCCAGTACTTC.